Below are 10 T cell receptor beta chains sequenced from a single sample in a study of CD8+ T cells in alopecia areata listed by TCRdb under 2018. Interpreted using the paper, the time point label stands for: more than three weeks on oral tofacitinib. The sample's treatment or condition label, decoded: oral pan-JAK inhibitor, 5-10 mg twice daily. The method behind the library was the immunoSEQ multiplex PCR assay. RNA was extracted from all samples and reverse transcribed into cDNA, which served as template for TCR sequencing. The table was pulled from immuneACCESS by TCRdb, which kept in-frame rearrangements only. Such tables lose some clones; where checked, under half of the loss comes from unresolved V genes, and the rest has no known cause. Within this sample are 100,000 to 150,000 clones, with about 61% of them counted one time only. The top ten clones comprise around 30% of the sample. Sequences were derived from CD8+ T cells sorted from blood, sampled at week 4, from a patient treated with tofacitinib. Receptors were obtained from a human donor with alopecia areata.

In the case of this clone: Likely a read error: the CDR3 ends without its conserved phenylalanine or tryptophan. The DNA is omitted, as the CDR3 cannot be located on it reliably, and the CDR3 follows TCRdb's listing. The chain employs TRBV20-1 and TRBJ2-7; no DNA check was done on the table's D call, TRBD2. The CDR3 spans 8 amino acids, including both terminal residues. Germline lookup yields CDR1 DFQATT and CDR2 SNEGSKA (reference sequence). The CDR3 reads CSAWSMGP.

The chain is built from TRBV30 and TRBJ2-7, with 8 bases lining up with TRBD1. The CDR3 consists of 14 residues. CDR1 is GTSNPN, CDR2 SVGIG, per germline (reference sequence). V was pared by 0 bases and J by 3 bases, with 4 bases of the junction left unmatched. The DNA of the CDR3 is TGTGCCTGGAGTGTGGGGACAGGTCACTACGAGCAGTACTTC. Its translation: CAWSVGTGHYEQYF.

The chain employs TRBV27 and TRBJ2-1; D possibly corresponds to TRBD1 (7 bases). This CDR3 region has 12 residues. V was shortened by 7 bases and J by 6 bases, with 10 bases between the two germline ends. Germline loops: CDR1 MNHEY, CDR2 SMNVEV (reference sequence). The CDR3 region is CASKEGANEQFF. The CDR3, as DNA: TGTGCCAGCAAGGAGGGGGCCAATGAGCAGTTCTTC.

This clone was found a few times. The chain is built from TRBV27 and TRBJ1-5, with D possibly matching TRBD1 (5 bases). Trimming cost V 5 bases and J 4 bases, with 12 bases left between them. CDR3 size: 14 residues. Germline V CDR1 and CDR2: MNHEY, SMNVEV (reference sequence). CDR3 sequence reads: CASSPGLGNQPQHF. The CDR3 region has the DNA TGTGCCAGCAGTCCGGGACTGGGGAATCAGCCCCAGCATTTT.

The J gene is TRBJ2-5, the V gene TRBV10-3; 11 nucleotides agree with TRBD2. Germline CDR1 and CDR2: ENHRY and SYGVKD. The length of the CDR3 is 14 residues. V lost 7 bases to trimming and J lost 1 base; unmatched junction nucleotides: 2. CDR3 coding DNA: TGTGCCATCAAACTAGCGGGGGCCCAAGAGACCCAGTACTTC. Its protein is CAIKLAGAQETQYF.

This clone was observed a handful of times. This chain joins TRBV9 and TRBJ2-1; the D gene is possibly TRBD1 (6 bases). Trimming took 4 bases from V and 4 from J, leaving 12 bases between them. The CDR3 is 14 residues long. Germline V lookup: CDR1 SGDLS, CDR2 YYNGEE. CDR3 coding DNA: TGTGCCAGCAGCCCACAGGGCGGATACAATGAGCAGTTCTTC. It specifies CASSPQGGYNEQFF.

V gene TRBV15 combines with J gene TRBJ2-2; D gene uncertain. Germline V gives CDR1 LNHNV, CDR2 YYDKDF (reference sequence). V gave up 3 bases and J gave up 1 base, with 6 bases separating them. The CDR3 runs 14 residues. In DNA form, the CDR3 reads TGTGCCACCAGCAGCAGCCAGAACACCGGGGAGCTGTTTTTT. Its translation: CATSSSQNTGELFF. The full variable domain, completed using reference TRBV15 and TRBJ2-2, is DAMVIQNPRYQVTQFGKPVTLSCSQTLNHNVMYWYQQKSSQAPKLLFHYYDKDFNNEADTPDNFQSRRPNTSFCFLDIRSPGLGDTAMYLCATSSSQNTGELFFGEGSRLTVL.

The chain carries TRBV30 and TRBJ1-2; 8 nucleotides agree with TRBD1. CDR1 and CDR2 from the germline V gene are GTSNPN and SVGIG (reference sequence). The CDR3 sequence is 13 residues long. V shed 2 bases and J 5 bases; nucleotides not matched to a gene: 4. The CDR3 bases are TGTGCCTGGAGTCCCGGACAGGGATATGGCTACACCTTC. Its protein is CAWSPGQGYGYTF.

The genes are TRBV30 and TRBJ1-1; unclear D gene. V was clipped by 3 bases and J by 2 bases, with 7 bases between them. Looked up from germline, CDR1 is GTSNPN and CDR2 is SVGIG (reference sequence). The CDR3 is 12 amino acids. The CDR3 region is CAWRGINTEAFF. CDR3 DNA sequence: TGTGCCTGGAGGGGGATAAACACTGAAGCTTTCTTT.

Only a few counts were recorded for this clone. V and J are TRBV7-2 and TRBJ2-7, with TRBD1 as a possible D gene (5 bases). V was cut by 5 bases and J by 3 bases, with 14 bases left in between. Looked up from germline, CDR1 is SGHTA and CDR2 is FQGNSA. The CDR3 totals 14 residues. The DNA for the CDR3 is TGTGCCAGCAGCGCAGGGTCTTCCTACTACGAGCAGTACTTC. This sequence encodes CASSAGSSYYEQYF.